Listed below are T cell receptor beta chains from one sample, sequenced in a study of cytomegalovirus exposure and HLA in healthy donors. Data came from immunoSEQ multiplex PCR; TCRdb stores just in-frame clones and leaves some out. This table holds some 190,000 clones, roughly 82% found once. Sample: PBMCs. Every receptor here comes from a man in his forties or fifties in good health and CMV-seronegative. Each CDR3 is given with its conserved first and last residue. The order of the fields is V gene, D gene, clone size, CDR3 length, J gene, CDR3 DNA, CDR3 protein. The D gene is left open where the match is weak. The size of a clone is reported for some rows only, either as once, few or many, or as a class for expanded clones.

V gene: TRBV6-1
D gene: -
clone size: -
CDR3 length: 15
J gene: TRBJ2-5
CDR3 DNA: TGTGCCAGCAGTGATCATAAGGGGGGGCGGGAGACCCAGTACTTC
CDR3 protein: CASSDHKGGRETQYF

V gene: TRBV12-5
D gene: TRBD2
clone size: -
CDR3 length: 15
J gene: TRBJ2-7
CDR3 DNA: TGTGCTAGTGCCGGAGGGGGCGGGAGGGCCATCGAGCAGTACTTC
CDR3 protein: CASAGGGGRAIEQYF

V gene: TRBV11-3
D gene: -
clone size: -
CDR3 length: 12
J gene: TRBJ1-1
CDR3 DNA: TGTGCCAGTGCGACAGGCAACACTGAAGCTTTCTTT
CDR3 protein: CASATGNTEAFF

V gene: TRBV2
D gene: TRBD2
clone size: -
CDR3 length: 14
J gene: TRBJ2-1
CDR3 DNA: TGTGCCAGCAGTTGGGCGGGGGACTACAATGAGCAGTTCTTC
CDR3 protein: CASSWAGDYNEQFF

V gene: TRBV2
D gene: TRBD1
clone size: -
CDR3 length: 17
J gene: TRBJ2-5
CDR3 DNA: TGTGCCAGCAGTCGAAGAGGGGGGACAGGGTCTAAAGAGACCCAGTACTTC
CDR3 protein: CASSRRGGTGSKETQYF

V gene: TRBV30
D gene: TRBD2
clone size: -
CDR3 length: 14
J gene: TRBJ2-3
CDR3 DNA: TGTGCCTGGAGTCGGGGGGGCCCCACAGATACGCAGTATTTT
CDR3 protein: CAWSRGGPTDTQYF

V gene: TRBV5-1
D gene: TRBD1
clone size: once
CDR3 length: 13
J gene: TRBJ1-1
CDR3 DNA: TGCGCCAGCAGCCCGGGGACAGGCCTTGAAGCTTTCTTT
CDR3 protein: CASSPGTGLEAFF

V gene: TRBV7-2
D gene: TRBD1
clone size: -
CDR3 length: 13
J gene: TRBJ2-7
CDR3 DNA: TGTGCCAGCAGCCGGGACAGTTACTACGAGCAGTACTTC
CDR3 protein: CASSRDSYYEQYF

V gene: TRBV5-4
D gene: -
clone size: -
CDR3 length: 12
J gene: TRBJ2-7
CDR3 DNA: TGTGCCAGCAGCTTGAGCATGAACGAGCAGTACTTC
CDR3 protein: CASSLSMNEQYF

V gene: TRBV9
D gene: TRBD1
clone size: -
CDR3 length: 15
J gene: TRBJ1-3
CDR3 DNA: TGTGCCAGCAGCGCCGGGACAGGGTCTGGAAACACCATATATTTT
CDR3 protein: CASSAGTGSGNTIYF

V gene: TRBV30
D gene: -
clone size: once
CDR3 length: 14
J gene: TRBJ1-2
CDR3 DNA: TGTGCCTGGAGTGTTCTTCGGGGATCAGATGGCTACACCTTC
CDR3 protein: CAWSVLRGSDGYTF

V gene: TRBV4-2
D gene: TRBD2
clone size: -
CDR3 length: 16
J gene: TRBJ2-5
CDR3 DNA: TGTGCCAGCAGCCAGATGGGACTAGCGGGGGGGTGGACCCAGTACTTC
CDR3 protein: CASSQMGLAGGWTQYF

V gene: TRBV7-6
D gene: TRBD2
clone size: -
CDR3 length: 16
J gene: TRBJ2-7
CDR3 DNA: TGTGCCAGCAGCCCCCTGGGACTAGCGGCCTCCTACGAGCAGTACTTC
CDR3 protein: CASSPLGLAASYEQYF

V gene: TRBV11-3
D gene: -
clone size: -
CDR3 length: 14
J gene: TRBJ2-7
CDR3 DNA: TGTGCCAGCAGCGCGCCTGACAGCTCCTACGAGCAGTACTTC
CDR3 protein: CASSAPDSSYEQYF

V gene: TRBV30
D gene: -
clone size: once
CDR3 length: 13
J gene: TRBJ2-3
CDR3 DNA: TGTGCCTGGAGTGTTCAGGCAACAGATACGCAGTATTTT
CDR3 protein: CAWSVQATDTQYF

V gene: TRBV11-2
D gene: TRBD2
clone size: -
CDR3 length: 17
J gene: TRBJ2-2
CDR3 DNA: TGTGCCAGCAGCTTAGGCGAGAGCGGGAGGGTTTCCGGGGAGCTGTTTTTT
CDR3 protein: CASSLGESGRVSGELFF